The T cell receptor (beta chain) described here comes from a study of cytomegalovirus exposure and HLA in healthy donors. Both 60 Vbeta primers and 13 Jbeta primers went into the PCR. Assay: immunoSEQ multiplex PCR; the TCRdb copy retains only in-frame clones and omits some. The data show roughly 170,000 clones, about 75% seen once. The receptor comes from a female donor in good health and CMV-seronegative. Input material: PBMCs.

CDR3 DNA: TGTGCCAGCAGTTGGCAGGGCTCCTACGAGCAGTACTTC. Amino acids: CASSWQGSYEQYF. This sequence joins TRBV6-1 and TRBJ2-7; D might be TRBD1 (5 bases). Trimming removed 5 bases at V and 0 bases at J, with 8 bases between. The CDR3 is 13 residues long. Germline loops: CDR1 MNHNS, CDR2 SASEGT.